This T cell receptor beta chain was recovered during a study of low-dose radiotherapy and immunotherapy resistance in tumors. Study-level background: Treatment of Cohort 1 consisted of 0.5 Gy per fraction every 2 weeks, adding up to 6.5 Gy. Each fraction given to Cohort 2 every two weeks delivered 1 Gy, and the total reached 13 Gy over 26 weeks.

Covering alpha and beta chains, TRAV- and TRBV-specific primers were used for the first-strand cDNA. Amplification, which lasted 15 to 20 PCR cycles, used a constant-region primer and V-primer adapter to amplify TCRs. TCRdb re-derived calls from the reads in MiXCR, one entry per CDR3 protein. The profile shows 64,000 or so distinct CDR3 sequences, 26% of them singletons. This CDR3 spans 14 amino acids. Germline V gives CDR1 SEHNR, CDR2 FQNEAQ (reference sequence). V gave up 7 bases and J gave up 1 base, with 13 bases separating them. Time point meaning: before trial treatment. Along with nivolumab and ipilimumab, donors received aspirin, low-dose cyclophosphamide and low-dose radiotherapy. With respect to this clonotype: A far larger clone is off by one base, so a read error is likely.

This TCR was recovered from a male donor with rectosigmoid adenocarcinoma. This rearrangement joins TRBV7-9 to TRBJ1-1; D uncertain. The input for sequencing was PBMCs, taken before treatment. CDR3 residues: CASTPEGGNTEAFF. The DNA for the CDR3 is TGTGCCAGCACCCCGGAGGGAGGGAACACTGAAGCTTTCTTT.